The 27 T cell receptor beta chains below all came from one sample that was sequenced in a study of vaccination and CD4 T cells after COVID-19. Their antigens are not known. The treatment is: approximately 9-day PBMC culture with coronavirus spike peptide pools or control peptides (ViraFEST assay). Researchers used the Oncomine TCR Beta short-read assay to sequence DNA from cultured CD4+ T cells. One entry per CDR3 protein results from TCRdb running MiXCR on the PCR reads. The table includes more than 3,000 distinct CDR3 sequences, less than 55% detected once. The specimen sequenced was CD4+ T cells from blood, cultured in vitro. The origin of the receptors is a human donor who had recovered from COVID-19.

The chain has TRBV15 and TRBJ1-5; weak D call: TRBD1 (5 bases). The CDR3 sequence is 16 residues long. CDR1 and CDR2 (germline): LNHNV, YYDKDF (reference sequence). The ends were cut back, 2 bases at V and 1 base at J, with 12 bases in the middle. Written as DNA, the CDR3 is TGTGCCACCAGCAGAAAAGGGGCGCGAAGCAATCAGCCCCAGCATTTT. Translating gives CATSRKGARSNQPQHF.

On this clonotype itself: The junction differs from germline at one of its ends, possibly a read error. This chain uses TRBV4-2 with TRBJ2-3; D unresolved. Per the germline V gene, CDR1 is LGHNA and CDR2 is YNFKEQ. CDR3 size: 14 residues. The CDR3 DNA sequence: TGTGTCAGCAGCCAAGGCAGAAACACAGATACGCAGTATTTT. Its protein is CVSSQGRNTDTQYF.

This chain joins TRBV7-2 and TRBJ2-2, with D possibly TRBD2 on 6 matching bases. The CDR3 covers 15 residues. V was pared by 3 bases and J by 6 bases, with 14 bases between. Looked up from germline, CDR1 is SGHTA and CDR2 is FQGNSA. DNA for the CDR3: TGTGCCAGCAGCTTCCGGGACTCCCTCTCCGGGGAGCTGTTTTTT. Translating gives CASSFRDSLSGELFF.

This clonotype was seen more than once but under ten times. The genes are TRBV20-1 and TRBJ1-5; D uncertain. Deletions cut 0 bases from V and 7 bases from J, with 13 bases between. CDR3 length: 14 amino acids. The germline V gene encodes CDR1 DFQATT and CDR2 SNEGSKA (reference sequence). The CDR3 region is CSAREVSPGQPQHF. As DNA, the CDR3 is TGCAGTGCTAGAGAAGTAAGCCCCGGGCAGCCCCAGCATTTT.

This clonotype is labeled as medium-sized. The J gene is TRBJ1-2, the V gene TRBV10-3; weak D call: TRBD1 (6 bases). CDR3 length equals 13 residues. Germline V gene data show CDR1 as ENHRY and CDR2 as SYGVKD. Trimming took 8 bases from V and 4 from J, leaving 14 bases between them. Written as DNA, the CDR3 is TGTGCCATCTACCGGGACAATGCCTATGGCTACACCTTC. It is translated as CAIYRDNAYGYTF.

The gene calls are TRBV24-1 and TRBJ2-5; TRBD1 matches 7 bases. Germline V CDR1 and CDR2: KGHDR, SFDVKD. The CDR3 runs to 16 residues. The V gene end was trimmed by 4 bases and the J gene end by 1 base; junction bases not matched to a gene: 8. CDR3 nucleotide sequence: TGTGCCACCAGTGACTACGCCCGGACAGGCCAAGAGACCCAGTACTTC. It yields the protein CATSDYARTGQETQYF.

This clonotype was picked up a small number of times. This sequence joins TRBV20-1 and TRBJ2-5; 7 bases agree with TRBD2. Per germline, CDR1 DFQATT and CDR2 SNEGSKA (reference sequence). CDR3 length: 15 amino acids. Losses at the gene ends were 6 bases for V and 5 bases for J; bases not matched to a gene: 15. The CDR3 nucleotides read TGCAGTGCGCTGAGCCCTAGCGGTATCCGGGAGACCCAGTACTTC. It is translated as CSALSPSGIRETQYF.

The chain couples TRBV2 to TRBJ2-5; 7 bases are shared with TRBD2. The V gene end was trimmed by 5 bases and the J gene end by 3 bases; junction bases not matched to a gene: 6. Looked up from germline, CDR1 is SNHLY and CDR2 is FYNNEI. CDR3 length equals 14 residues. CDR3 protein: CASSYLLAEETQYF. The CDR3 region has the DNA TGTGCCAGCAGTTATCTCCTAGCGGAAGAGACCCAGTACTTC.

V is TRBV20-1 and J is TRBJ1-1; D perhaps matches TRBD1 (5 bases). Germline V gives CDR1 DFQATT, CDR2 SNEGSKA (reference sequence). The CDR3 extends over 14 amino acids. V lost 3 bases to trimming and J lost 10 bases, with 21 bases between them. The CDR3 protein is CSARYPLGRRGAFF. In nucleotides, the CDR3 is TGCAGTGCTAGGTACCCTCTGGGGCGACGCGGAGCTTTCTTT.

V gene TRBV20-1 combines with J gene TRBJ2-4; tentative D call: TRBD2 (5 bases). The germline V gene has CDR1 DFQATT and CDR2 SNEGSKA (reference sequence). V lost 2 bases and J lost 0, with 17 bases in between. This CDR3 has 17 residues. The DNA of the CDR3 is TGCAGTGCTAGACCCCCATTCGCGGGCCTAGCCAAAAACATTCAGTACTTC. Translated, it gives CSARPPFAGLAKNIQYF.

This clonotype was detected only a few times. For the CDR3, the DNA is TGTGCCAGCTCACCACCCTACGGGGGGGCTACAGATACGCAGTATTTT. It codes for CASSPPYGGATDTQYF. The genes are TRBV18 and TRBJ2-3; 8 bases are shared with TRBD2. This CDR3 has 16 residues. V was clipped by 0 bases and J by 3 bases; unmatched bases: 5. Per germline, CDR1 KGHSH and CDR2 LQKENI. The full variable domain, its missing parts supplied by reference TRBV18 and TRBJ2-3, is NAGVMQNPRHLVRRRGQEARLRCSPMKGHSHVYWYRQLPEEGLKFMVYLQKENIIDESGMPKERFSAEFPKEGPSILRIQQVVRGDSAAYFCASSPPYGGATDTQYFGPGTRLTVL.

This clonotype was seen a handful of times. The genes are TRBV24-1 and TRBJ1-6; the D is unclear. V lost 4 bases, J lost 1 base, and 4 bases lay in between. The germline gives CDR1 KGHDR, CDR2 SFDVKD. This CDR3 is 14 amino acids long. The CDR3, as DNA: TGTGCCACCAGTGAGGGTTCCTATAATTCACCCCTCCACTTT. This codes for CATSEGSYNSPLHF.

The genes are TRBV20-1 and TRBJ2-7; TRBD2 agrees at 8 bases. Per the germline V gene, CDR1 is DFQATT and CDR2 is SNEGSKA (reference sequence). The CDR3 is 14 residues long. The ends lost 4 bases at V and 6 bases at J; junction bases unmatched: 11. Here the CDR3 DNA reads TGCAGTGCTACGGAACAGGGACTAGTAGCCGAGCAGTACTTC. Amino acids: CSATEQGLVAEQYF.

The chain links TRBV4-2 to TRBJ1-6; TRBD1 matches at 9 bases. CDR3 length equals 16 residues. The germline CDR1 and CDR2 sequences are LGHNA and YNFKEQ. With 4 bases clipped from V and 4 bases from J, the junction kept 5 bases outside the gene matches. This CDR3 reads CASSRGQGRYNSPLHF. The CDR3 DNA is TGTGCCAGCAGCCGCGGACAGGGGAGGTATAATTCACCCCTCCACTTT.

This clonotype was counted a few times. The CDR3 DNA reads TGCAGTGCTAGGGGTACAGGGGACTATGGCTACACCTTC. As protein: CSARGTGDYGYTF. The chain joins TRBV20-1 to TRBJ1-2, with 7 bases matching TRBD1. Germline trimming cut 3 bases from V and 3 bases from J; bases unmatched to any gene: 4. Germline-derived CDR1 and CDR2 are DFQATT and SNEGSKA (reference sequence). There are 13 residues in the CDR3.

This clonotype was seen a few times. The genes are TRBV6-1 and TRBJ1-1; 7 bases align to TRBD1. V was pared by 5 bases and J by 2 bases, with 2 bases of the junction left unmatched. The CDR3 is made up of 13 amino acids. The germline V gene has CDR1 MNHNS and CDR2 SASEGT. The DNA for the CDR3 is TGTGCCAGCAGTCGACAGGGAAACACTGAAGCTTTCTTT. It yields the protein CASSRQGNTEAFF.

The CDR3 coding sequence is TGTGCCAGCAGTCTTGGACTAGCGGGAGCGGGTCGGTTCTTC. Translated: CASSLGLAGAGRFF. The V gene is TRBV12-3 or TRBV12-4, the J gene TRBJ2-1; the match to TRBD2 covers 13 bases. Trimming removed 5 bases from V and 15 bases from J; junction bases left unmatched: 10. The CDR3 covers 14 residues.

The rearrangement joins TRBV10-3 to TRBJ2-3; D gene unclear. The CDR3 totals 13 residues. With 2 bases removed from V and 1 base from J, the gap between germline ends came to 4 bases. Germline CDR1 ENHRY, CDR2 SYGVKD. CDR3 bases: TGTGCCATCAGTGAGCCGCGCACAGATACGCAGTATTTT. It encodes CAISEPRTDTQYF.

V and J are TRBV5-4 and TRBJ1-6; TRBD1 is a possible D gene (5 bases). The germline V gene encodes CDR1 SGHNT and CDR2 YYREEE (reference sequence). Between the trimmed V and J ends, which lost 4 bases and 5 bases, there was a span of 13 bases. The CDR3 runs to 15 residues. The CDR3 DNA follows: TGTGCCAGCAGCCCCGGGTGGGGGGATAATTCACCCCTCCACTTT. Translation: CASSPGWGDNSPLHF.

The rearrangement joins TRBV27 to TRBJ1-2; 8 bases are a match to TRBD1. V lost 6 bases, J lost 8 bases, and 8 bases stayed unmatched. This CDR3 has 13 residues. Germline CDR1 is MNHEY and CDR2 is SMNVEV (reference sequence). The CDR3 is CASSAQGVSGYTF. The DNA of the CDR3 is TGTGCCAGCAGCGCACAGGGGGTAAGCGGCTACACCTTC.

This clonotype has just a few counts. The chain employs TRBV7-6 and TRBJ2-2; TRBD1 matches 10 bases. The CDR3 sequence is 16 residues long. With V trimmed by 5 bases and J by 6 bases, 9 bases remained unmatched. Germline CDR1 is SGHVS and CDR2 is FNYEAQ. The CDR3 region has the DNA TGTGCCAGCAGCCCACGCGGGACAGGGGTAGCCGGGGAGCTGTTTTTT. Translating it yields CASSPRGTGVAGELFF.

The chain carries TRBV20-1 and TRBJ2-4; maybe TRBD2 (6 bases). Trimming cost V 3 bases and J 0 bases, with 15 bases left between them. Germline V gene data show CDR1 as DFQATT and CDR2 as SNEGSKA (reference sequence). The CDR3 extends over 16 amino acids. The CDR3 coding sequence is TGCAGTGCTAGGACGGGGCGGGGCCGAGCCAAAAACATTCAGTACTTC. The encoded protein is CSARTGRGRAKNIQYF.

The chain uses TRBV24-1 and TRBJ2-3, with D possibly matching TRBD2 (5 bases). Trimming pared 0 bases from V and 0 bases from J, leaving 12 bases between. The germline gives CDR1 KGHDR, CDR2 SFDVKD. The length of the CDR3 is 17 residues. As DNA, the CDR3 is TGTGCCACCAGTGATTTGCCTACTAGTCCAAGCACAGATACGCAGTATTTT. Translated: CATSDLPTSPSTDTQYF.

This clonotype turned up a few times. The V gene is TRBV7-9, the J gene TRBJ2-5, with unresolved D. V shed 8 bases and J shed 0 bases, with 7 bases lying between them. Germline CDR1 reads SEHNR; CDR2 reads FQNEAQ (reference sequence). The CDR3 is 12 amino acids. This CDR3 is CASSWYQETQYF. The CDR3 coding sequence is TGTGCCAGCTCCTGGTACCAAGAGACCCAGTACTTC.

CDR3 DNA sequence: TGTGCCAGCAGCAGCGACACTTTTTCCTACGAGCAGTACTTC. Translating it yields CASSSDTFSYEQYF. This sequence joins TRBV7-2 and TRBJ2-7, with no clear D. This CDR3 region has 14 residues. Germline CDR1 and CDR2: SGHTA and FQGNSA. V was shortened by 5 bases and J by 1 base, with 12 bases between the two germline ends.

This clonotype was detected a few times. The rearrangement uses TRBV2 and TRBJ2-5; TRBD2 matches 12 bases. Germline CDR1 and CDR2: SNHLY and FYNNEI. The CDR3 length is 14 residues. With V trimmed by 6 bases and J by 5 bases, 4 bases remained unmatched. CDR3 loop: CASSFGTSGETQYF. CDR3 DNA: TGTGCCAGCAGCTTTGGGACTAGCGGGGAGACCCAGTACTTC.

The chain recombines TRBV2 with TRBJ2-7; D is undetermined. Germline V lookup: CDR1 SNHLY, CDR2 FYNNEI. Trimming took off 3 bases at V and 1 base at J, with 10 bases between the two ends. This CDR3 region has 14 residues. CDR3 coding DNA: TGTGCCAGCAGTGATATGTACTATTCCTACGAGCAGTACTTC. Its protein product is CASSDMYYSYEQYF.